Listed below are T cell receptor beta chains from one sample, sequenced in a study of TIL therapy for anti-PD-1-resistant metastatic lung cancer. The repertoire was sequenced with immunoSEQ multiplex PCR; TCRdb's copy has only in-frame clones and lacks some. The sample yields approximately 27,000 clones, 72% seen once. The sequencing used tumor tissue, collected at baseline. All receptors derive from a person between 30 and 80 years old with non-small cell lung cancer. CDR3s include the opening cysteine and the closing phenylalanine or tryptophan. D genes are given only for firm matches. Expanded clones get a size class; other rows say once, few or many, or leave the size out.

V gene	clone size	D gene	J gene	CDR3 DNA	CDR3 protein
TRBV4-1	few	TRBD1	TRBJ1-5	TGCGCCAGCAGCCAAGAGTGGGCACAGGGGGCTTGGCAGCCCCAGCATTTT	CASSQEWAQGAWQPQHF
TRBV7-6	.	TRBD1	TRBJ1-1	TGTGCCAGCAGCCCAGCAGGGGGAACTGAAGCTTTCTTT	CASSPAGGTEAFF
TRBV27	.	.	TRBJ1-6	TGTGCCAGCAGCAGTGCGGCGGATTCACCCCTCCACTTT	CASSSAADSPLHF
TRBV6-5	.	.	TRBJ2-7	TGTGCCAGCAGAACAGGGTACGAGCAGTACTTC	CASRTGYEQYF
TRBV4-3	.	.	TRBJ1-6	TGCGCCAGCAGCCAAGACAAGGGTTGGGGTTCACCCCTCCACTTT	CASSQDKGWGSPLHF
TRBV2	.	.	TRBJ1-1	TGTGCCAGCAGAGGGGGACGGCGTGAAGCTTTCTTT	CASRGGRREAFF
TRBV6-6	.	TRBD1	TRBJ2-7	TGTGCCAGCAGCAACGCCAGGACAGGGGGGAGGTACGAGCAGTACTTC	CASSNARTGGRYEQYF
TRBV9	.	TRBD1	TRBJ2-3	TGTGCCAGCAGCTCGGGACAGGGCACAGATACGCAGTATTTT	CASSSGQGTDTQYF
TRBV7-8	.	TRBD2	TRBJ2-5	TGTGCCAGCAGCTCTAGCGGACCCCAAGAGACCCAGTACTTC	CASSSSGPQETQYF
TRBV27	few	.	TRBJ1-1	TGTGCCAGCAGTTTCAGGGAAGGCACTGAAGCTTTCTTT	CASSFREGTEAFF
TRBV9	.	.	TRBJ2-1	TGTGCCAGCAGCGTAGAGCGCCACAGTGGCGACCCCTACAATGAGCAGTTCTTC	CASSVERHSGDPYNEQFF